This TCR beta chain was sequenced during a study of control samples from healthy donors and cancer patients. Here immunoSEQ multiplex PCR was the method, and the copy in TCRdb shows in-frame clones only, minus some. The repertoire consists of around 180,000 clones, with 88% occurring once and the leading ten covering roughly 5.3%. In germline, CDR1 is MDHEN, CDR2 SYDVKM. The J segment lost 1 base and the V segment lost 7 bases, leaving 7 bases of the junction unmatched. The CDR3 has 15 residues. The rearrangement joins TRBV28 to TRBJ2-7; 10 nucleotides line up with TRBD2. The sample taken for sequencing was blood. The receptor was isolated from a woman aged 25 to 39 in good health. The CDR3 here is CASMSLAGESYEQYF. The CDR3 bases are TGTGCCAGCATGTCTCTAGCGGGAGAGTCCTACGAGCAGTACTTC.